Below, 26 T cell receptor beta chains from the same sample are listed, as sequenced in a study of T-cell memory formation after mild COVID-19. One entry per CDR3 protein, called by TCRdb with MiXCR from the 5' RACE reads. Among tens of thousands of distinct CDR3 sequences, less than 8% were seen once, and the ten largest hold about 0.8%. The specimen sequenced was PBMCs or a T cell subset sorted from them (not recorded which). Source of these receptors: an adult who had mild COVID-19 (a few samples of this study predate the infection). Cell type and time point are not known.

This clonotype was seen at least ten times. The junction differs from germline at one of its ends, possibly a read error. The chain is built from TRBV7-7 and TRBJ2-5; 9 bases align to TRBD1. CDR3 length: 14 residues. CDR1 and CDR2 from the germline V gene are SSHAT and FNYEAQ (reference sequence). The CDR3 here is CASSPGTGRETQYF. The DNA of the CDR3 is TGTGCTAGCAGCCCAGGGACAGGGAGGGAGACCCAGTACTTC.

As for this clonotype: This may be a read error: a much more frequent sequence differs by one nucleotide. CDR3 DNA sequence: TGTGCCAGCACCCGGGGACTCCTTCGGGGGGATACGCAGTATTTT. Translating it yields CASTRGLLRGDTQYF. This sequence joins TRBV3-1 and TRBJ2-3, with D perhaps matching TRBD2 (6 bases). The CDR3 spans 15 residues. Per germline, CDR1 LGHDT and CDR2 YNNKEL (reference sequence). V lost 7 bases and J lost 6, with 20 bases in between.

This clonotype was observed a handful of times. This chain links TRBV6-2 or TRBV6-3 with TRBJ2-1; 9 nucleotides match TRBD2. Germline V gives CDR1 MNHEY, CDR2 SVGEGT. CDR3 size: 14 residues. With 0 bases clipped from V and 14 bases from J, the junction kept 8 bases outside the gene matches. The CDR3 region is CASSYSRVAGEEFF. DNA of the CDR3: TGTGCCAGCAGTTACTCTAGAGTAGCGGGAGAGGAGTTCTTC.

This clonotype was detected many times. The chain joins TRBV5-1 to TRBJ2-7; 8 bases agree with TRBD2. This CDR3 is 14 amino acids long. The J segment lost 4 bases and the V segment lost 3 bases, leaving 6 bases of the junction unmatched. CDR1 is SGHRS and CDR2 is YFSETQ in the germline V gene. CDR3 in DNA: TGCGCCAGCAGCTATAGCGGGACGGGGTACGAGCAGTACTTC. Protein product: CASSYSGTGYEQYF. Filled out from reference TRBV5-1 and TRBJ2-7, the complete variable domain reads KAGVTQTPRYLIKTRGQQVTLSCSPISGHRSVSWYQQTPGQGLQFLFEYFSETQRNKGNFPGRFSGRQFSNSRSEMNVSTLELGDSALYLCASSYSGTGYEQYFGPGTRLTVT.

The sample holds a few counts of this clonotype. The V and J genes are TRBV12-3 or TRBV12-4 and TRBJ1-2; TRBD1 matches 10 bases. This CDR3 is built from 19 residues. J gave up 2 bases and V 2 bases, and 14 bases lay outside the gene matches. CDR3 bases: TGTGCCAGCAGTTTAAGCCCATCGGGACAGGGGCGAACGAACTATGGCTACACCTTC. Translating gives CASSLSPSGQGRTNYGYTF.

In its sample, this clonotype was seen many times. This sequence joins TRBV19 and TRBJ2-1, with 8 bases identical to TRBD1. The germline CDR1 and CDR2 sequences are LNHDA and SQIVND (reference sequence). CDR3 size: 17 residues. J was trimmed by 7 bases and V by 0 bases; bases with no gene match: 11. The CDR3: CASSIDFATGVQNEQFF. DNA of the CDR3: TGTGCCAGTAGTATAGACTTCGCGACAGGGGTTCAGAATGAGCAGTTCTTC.

This clonotype occurred many times. The gene calls are TRBV5-6 and TRBJ2-5, with D tentatively TRBD2 (7 bases). The length of the CDR3 is 13 residues. Germline assignment: CDR1 SGHDT and CDR2 YYEEEE. Trimming took off 1 base at V and 5 bases at J, with 9 bases between the two ends. CDR3 nucleotides: TGTGCCAGCAGCTTGAAGGGGGGGGAGACCCAGTACTTC. Residues: CASSLKGGETQYF.

Within the sample, this clonotype is medium-sized. This chain links TRBV29-1 with TRBJ2-1; possibly TRBD2 for D (5 bases). Per the germline V gene, CDR1 is SQVTM and CDR2 is ANQGSEA. CDR3 size: 10 residues. V lost 4 bases, J lost 14 bases, and 12 bases lay in between. CDR3 in DNA: TGCAGCGTTGTAGAAGCGGCAGAGTTCTTC. Translating it yields CSVVEAAEFF.

This clonotype was seen only a few times. This chain uses TRBV7-9 with TRBJ1-2, with 8 positions matching TRBD1. CDR1 is SEHNR, CDR2 FQNEAQ, per germline (reference sequence). This CDR3 has 16 amino acids. J lost 9 bases, V lost 5 bases, and 17 bases had no gene match. In DNA form, the CDR3 reads TGTGCCAGCAGCGTAGGGACAGGACCTCCGCGGGACCGCTACACCTTC. Its translation: CASSVGTGPPRDRYTF.

V usage is TRBV10-3 and J usage is TRBJ1-5; 7 bases are a match to TRBD1. V shed 9 bases, J shed 3 bases, and the junction held 5 bases outside the gene matches. CDR1 and CDR2 (germline): ENHRY, SYGVKD. The CDR3 spans 13 residues. CDR3 bases: TGTGCCATTCAGGACAGGATCAATCAGCCCCAGCATTTT. Residues: CAIQDRINQPQHF.

This clonotype has at least ten counts. V gene TRBV12-3 or TRBV12-4 combines with J gene TRBJ2-1; a possible D gene is TRBD2 (5 bases). The length of the CDR3 is 12 residues. V shed 6 bases and J shed 10 bases, with 13 bases lying between them. This CDR3 is CASRPSIAEQFF. CDR3 DNA: TGTGCCAGCAGACCATCGATAGCGGAGCAGTTCTTC.

This clonotype was seen ten or more times. J is TRBJ2-3 and V is TRBV7-8, with unresolved D. The CDR3 contains 12 residues. From germline, CDR1 is SGHVS and CDR2 FQNEAQ. V was clipped by 0 bases and J by 9 bases, with 7 bases between them. CDR3 coding DNA: TGTGCCAGCAGCTTAGCGCACTACACGCAGTATTTT. Translation gives CASSLAHYTQYF.

This sequence joins TRBV3-1 and TRBJ2-7; D not resolved. Trimming removed 0 bases at V and 10 bases at J, with 10 bases between. The CDR3 length is 12 residues. CDR1 and CDR2 (germline): LGHDT, YNNKEL (reference sequence). The chain's CDR3 is CASSQDRSPQYF. DNA of the CDR3: TGTGCCAGCAGCCAAGATCGGTCCCCACAGTACTTC.

This clonotype was observed many times. At one end, the junction sequence differs from germline, possibly due to a read error. The V gene is TRBV12-3 or TRBV12-4, the J gene TRBJ2-3; 8 bases are a match to TRBD1. The CDR3 contains 11 residues. This CDR3 reads CASSFGTGFGF. The CDR3, as DNA: TGTGCCAGCAGTTTTGGGACAGGCTTCGGTTTT.

This clonotype was counted a few times. The chain joins TRBV2 to TRBJ2-6; D ambiguous. Germline CDR1 and CDR2: SNHLY and FYNNEI. The CDR3 has 14 residues. Trimming removed 6 bases at V and 2 bases at J, with 8 bases between. As DNA, the CDR3 is TGTGCCAGCAGGGGCAGGACTGGGGCCAACGTCCTGACTTTC. It codes for CASRGRTGANVLTF.

This chain joins TRBV4-2 and TRBJ2-1, with TRBD1 matching 7 bases. Trimming took 4 bases from V and 7 from J; bases not matched to a gene: 13. The CDR3 is made up of 16 amino acids. Germline CDR1 and CDR2: LGHNA and YNFKEQ. The CDR3 reads CASSLTTGNLWNEQFF. The CDR3, as DNA: TGTGCCAGCAGCCTCACGACAGGGAATCTGTGGAATGAGCAGTTCTTC.

This clonotype has just a few counts. The gene calls are TRBV11-2 and TRBJ1-1; unclear D gene. CDR3 length equals 15 residues. CDR1 and CDR2 (germline): SGHAT, FQNNGV. V lost 5 bases, J lost 0 bases, and 13 bases lay in between. The CDR3 DNA is TGTGCCAGCAGCCCTTCCGGGATAATGAACACTGAAGCTTTCTTT. This sequence encodes CASSPSGIMNTEAFF.

This clonotype appeared many times. The V and J genes are TRBV4-1 and TRBJ2-7, with D tentatively TRBD2 (7 bases). CDR1 is MGHRA, CDR2 YSYEKL, per germline. V was cut by 4 bases and J by 2 bases, with 15 bases left in between. The CDR3 extends over 15 amino acids. The CDR3 loop reads CASSPTGTTTYEQYF. In DNA form, the CDR3 reads TGCGCCAGCAGCCCTACAGGGACTACGACCTACGAGCAGTACTTC.

V usage is TRBV5-4 and J usage is TRBJ2-5, with D maybe TRBD2 (6 bases). Trimming removed 0 bases from V and 1 base from J, with 10 bases in between. This CDR3 contains 15 residues. Germline CDR1 is SGHNT and CDR2 is YYREEE (reference sequence). The CDR3 region is CASSLGLVIQETQYF. The CDR3 DNA is TGTGCCAGCAGCTTGGGACTAGTGATCCAAGAGACCCAGTACTTC.

Only a few counts were recorded for this clonotype. The chain combines TRBV10-3 with TRBJ1-3, with a tentative D call TRBD1 (6 bases). The CDR3 runs 14 residues. Trimming took 10 bases from V and 0 from J, leaving 13 bases between them. The V gene's germline CDR1 is ENHRY and CDR2 SYGVKD. This chain's CDR3 is CATLGQPSGNTIYF. CDR3 coding DNA: TGTGCCACCCTAGGACAGCCCTCTGGAAACACCATATATTTT.

This clonotype was seen repeatedly, ten times or more. The genes are TRBV24-1 and TRBJ1-2; D unclear. This CDR3 spans 15 amino acids. The V gene lost 3 bases and the J gene lost 5 bases, with 15 bases spanning the gap. Germline values: CDR1 KGHDR, CDR2 SFDVKD. Here the CDR3 DNA reads TGTGCCACCAGTGATCCCCTGACCAGACCTTATGGCTACACCTTC. This sequence encodes CATSDPLTRPYGYTF.

This clonotype was recorded many times. The genes are TRBV5-1 and TRBJ1-1, with D unresolved. The CDR3 extends over 13 amino acids. V lost 2 bases and J 1 base, leaving 6 bases between the germline ends. Germline loops: CDR1 SGHRS, CDR2 YFSETQ. CDR3 DNA sequence: TGCGCCAGCAGCTTAATGGGGAACACTGAAGCTTTCTTT. Encoded protein: CASSLMGNTEAFF.

This clonotype turned up a few times. J is TRBJ1-1 and V is TRBV2; D unclear. V lost 4 bases and J lost 0, with 6 bases in between. In germline, CDR1 is SNHLY, CDR2 FYNNEI. The CDR3 loop spans 13 amino acids. The CDR3 nucleotides are TGTGCCAGCAGTGTACAACTGAACACTGAAGCTTTCTTT. Protein sequence: CASSVQLNTEAFF.

The gene calls are TRBV7-3 and TRBJ2-3, with a possible D match to TRBD2 (5 bases). Germline lookup yields CDR1 SGHTA and CDR2 FQGTGA. The V end was cut by 6 bases, the J end by 4 bases, with 8 bases between. This CDR3 comprises 12 residues. The CDR3 reads CASSRGSDTQYF. The CDR3 coding sequence is TGTGCCAGCAGTCGGGGATCAGATACGCAGTATTTT.

This clonotype has ten or more counts. The rearrangement joins TRBV7-2 to TRBJ2-3; 7 bases fit TRBD1. V gave up 1 base and J gave up 4 bases; unmatched junction bases: 11. The germline V gene has CDR1 SGHTA and CDR2 FQGNSA. The CDR3 covers 17 residues. CDR3 sequence (DNA): TGTGCCAGCAGCTTAGTCCCGGCAGGGGGTGGGGCAGATACGCAGTATTTT. Translation gives CASSLVPAGGGADTQYF.

This clonotype was seen more than once but under ten times. The junction shows a germline mismatch at one end, possibly a read error. The CDR3 protein is CSVEATDEAFF. CDR3 bases: TGCAGCGTAGAAGCGACAGATGAAGCTTTCTTT. This chain joins TRBV29-1 and TRBJ1-1, with a tentative D call TRBD1 (5 bases). Per the germline V gene, CDR1 is SQVTM and CDR2 is ANQGSEA. The CDR3 covers 11 residues.